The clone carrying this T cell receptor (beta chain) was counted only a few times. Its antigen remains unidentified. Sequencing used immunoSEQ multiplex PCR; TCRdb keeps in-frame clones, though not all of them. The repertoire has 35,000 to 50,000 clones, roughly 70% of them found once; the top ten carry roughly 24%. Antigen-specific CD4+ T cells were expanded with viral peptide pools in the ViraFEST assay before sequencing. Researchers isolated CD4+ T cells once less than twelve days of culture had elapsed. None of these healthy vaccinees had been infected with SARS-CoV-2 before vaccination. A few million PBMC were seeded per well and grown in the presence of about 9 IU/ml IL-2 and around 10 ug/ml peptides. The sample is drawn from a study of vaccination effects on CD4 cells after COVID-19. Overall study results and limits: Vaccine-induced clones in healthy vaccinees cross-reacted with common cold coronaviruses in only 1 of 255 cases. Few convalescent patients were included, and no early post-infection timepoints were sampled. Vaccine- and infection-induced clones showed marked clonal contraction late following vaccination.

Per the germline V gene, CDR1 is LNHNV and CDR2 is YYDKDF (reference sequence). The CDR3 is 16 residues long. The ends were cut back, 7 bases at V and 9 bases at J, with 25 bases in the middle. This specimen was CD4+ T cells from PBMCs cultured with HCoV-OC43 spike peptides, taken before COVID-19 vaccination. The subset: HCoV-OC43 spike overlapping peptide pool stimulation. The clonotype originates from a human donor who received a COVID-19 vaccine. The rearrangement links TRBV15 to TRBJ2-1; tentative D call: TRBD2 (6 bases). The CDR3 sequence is CATKKGGGLGRGEQFF. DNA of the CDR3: TGTGCCACCAAGAAAGGTGGAGGGCTGGGCCGGGGTGAGCAGTTCTTC.